The subject of this entry is one TCR beta chain. The PCR was carried out with 60 Vbeta primers and 13 Jbeta primers. Clones were sequenced by immunoSEQ multiplex PCR, and TCRdb holds only the in-frame ones, with some missing. The sample has about 140,000 clones, about 80% seen once. These data originate in a study of cytomegalovirus exposure and HLA in healthy donors. The trim removed 5 bases at V and 7 bases at J, leaving 9 bases unmatched. CDR1 MDHEN and CDR2 SYDVKM come from the germline V gene. The CDR3 runs 16 residues. Sequenced sample: PBMCs. V and J are TRBV28 and TRBJ1-4; 11 nucleotides line up with TRBD1. The receptor's source is a woman in her sixties in good health and CMV-seropositive. CDR3 sequence (DNA): TGTGCCAGCAGTCCTCCGTCCGGGACAGGGGGTGAAAAACTGTTTTTT. It is translated as CASSPPSGTGGEKLFF.